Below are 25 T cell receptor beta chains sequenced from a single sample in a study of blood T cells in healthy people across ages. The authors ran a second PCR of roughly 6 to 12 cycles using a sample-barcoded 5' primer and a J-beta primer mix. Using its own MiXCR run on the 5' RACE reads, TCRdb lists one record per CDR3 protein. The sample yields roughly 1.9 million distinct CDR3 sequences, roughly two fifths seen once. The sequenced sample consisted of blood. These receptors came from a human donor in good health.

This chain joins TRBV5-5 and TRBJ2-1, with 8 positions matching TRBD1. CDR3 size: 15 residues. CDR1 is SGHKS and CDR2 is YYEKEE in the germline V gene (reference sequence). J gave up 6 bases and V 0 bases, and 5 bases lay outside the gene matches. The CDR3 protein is CASSLGQGITNEQFF. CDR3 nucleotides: TGTGCCAGCAGCTTGGGACAGGGGATTACCAATGAGCAGTTCTTC.

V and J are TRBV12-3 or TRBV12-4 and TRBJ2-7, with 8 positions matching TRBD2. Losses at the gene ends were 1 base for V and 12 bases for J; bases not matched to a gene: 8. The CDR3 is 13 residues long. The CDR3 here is CASSLVGGEGRYF. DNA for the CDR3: TGTGCCAGCAGTTTAGTCGGGGGGGAGGGGCGGTACTTC.

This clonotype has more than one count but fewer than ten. CDR3 bases: TGTGCCAGCAACCCCGGGACCGACTACTATGGCTACACCTTC. It is translated as CASNPGTDYYGYTF. The chain joins TRBV27 to TRBJ1-2, with a weak D call TRBD1 (5 bases). This CDR3 contains 14 residues. Germline V gives CDR1 MNHEY, CDR2 SMNVEV (reference sequence). The ends were cut back, 7 bases at V and 3 bases at J, with 15 bases in the middle.

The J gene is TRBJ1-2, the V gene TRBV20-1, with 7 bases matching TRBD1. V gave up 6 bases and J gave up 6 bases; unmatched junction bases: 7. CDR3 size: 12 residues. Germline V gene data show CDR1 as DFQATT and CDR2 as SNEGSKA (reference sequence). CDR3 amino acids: CSAYRQGDGYTF. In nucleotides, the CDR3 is TGCAGTGCCTACCGACAGGGAGATGGCTACACCTTC.

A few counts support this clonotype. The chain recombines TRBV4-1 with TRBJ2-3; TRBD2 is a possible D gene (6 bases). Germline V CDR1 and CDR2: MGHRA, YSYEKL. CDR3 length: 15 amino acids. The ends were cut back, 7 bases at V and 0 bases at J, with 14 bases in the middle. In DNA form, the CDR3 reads TGCGCCAGCAAACCACTGGCGGGGAGCACAGATACGCAGTATTTT. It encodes CASKPLAGSTDTQYF.

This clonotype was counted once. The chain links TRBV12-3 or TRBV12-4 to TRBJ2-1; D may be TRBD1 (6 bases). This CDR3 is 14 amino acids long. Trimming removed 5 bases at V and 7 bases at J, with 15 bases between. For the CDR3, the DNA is TGTGCCAGCAGTCCAGGGGACCGTCCAAATGAGCAGTTCTTC. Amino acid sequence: CASSPGDRPNEQFF.

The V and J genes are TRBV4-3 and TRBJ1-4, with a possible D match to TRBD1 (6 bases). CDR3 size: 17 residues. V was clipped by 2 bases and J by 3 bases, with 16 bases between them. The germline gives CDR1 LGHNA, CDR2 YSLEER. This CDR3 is CASSQSGQGWANEKLFF. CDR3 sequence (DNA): TGCGCCAGCAGCCAAAGTGGCCAGGGGTGGGCTAATGAAAAACTGTTTTTT.

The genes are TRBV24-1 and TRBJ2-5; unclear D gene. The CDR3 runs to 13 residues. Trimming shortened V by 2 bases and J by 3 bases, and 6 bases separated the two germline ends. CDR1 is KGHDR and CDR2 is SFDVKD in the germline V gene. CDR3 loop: CATSDSAKETQYF. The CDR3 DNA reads TGTGCCACCAGTGATTCAGCCAAAGAGACCCAGTACTTC.

DNA for the CDR3: TGTGCCAGCTCGCCAATCGGGGCGCCAGCAACAGATACGCAGTATTTT. Its translation is CASSPIGAPATDTQYF. J is TRBJ2-3 and V is TRBV18; D is tentatively TRBD1 or TRBD2 (5 bases each). Germline V CDR1 and CDR2: KGHSH, LQKENI. The CDR3 covers 16 residues. The V end lost 6 bases, the J end lost 3 bases, and 19 bases lay between the germline ends.

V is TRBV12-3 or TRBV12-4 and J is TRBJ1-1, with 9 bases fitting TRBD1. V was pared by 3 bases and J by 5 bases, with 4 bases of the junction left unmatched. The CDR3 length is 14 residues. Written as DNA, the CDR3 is TGTGCCAGCAGTTTTGTGGACAGGGGTACTGAAGCTTTCTTT. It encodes CASSFVDRGTEAFF.

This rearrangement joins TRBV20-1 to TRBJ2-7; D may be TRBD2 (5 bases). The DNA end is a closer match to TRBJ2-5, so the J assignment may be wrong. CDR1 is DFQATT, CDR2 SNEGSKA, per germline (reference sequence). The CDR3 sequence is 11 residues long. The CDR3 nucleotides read TGCAGTCCCAGAGGAGGCCAGACCCAGTACTTC. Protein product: CSPRGGQTQYF.

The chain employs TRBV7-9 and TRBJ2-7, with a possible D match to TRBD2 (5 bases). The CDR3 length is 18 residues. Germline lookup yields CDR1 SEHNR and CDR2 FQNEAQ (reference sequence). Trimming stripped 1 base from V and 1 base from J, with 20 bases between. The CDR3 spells CASSLERDFPAPSYEQYF. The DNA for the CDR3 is TGTGCCAGCAGCTTAGAGAGGGATTTCCCGGCACCATCCTACGAGCAGTACTTC.

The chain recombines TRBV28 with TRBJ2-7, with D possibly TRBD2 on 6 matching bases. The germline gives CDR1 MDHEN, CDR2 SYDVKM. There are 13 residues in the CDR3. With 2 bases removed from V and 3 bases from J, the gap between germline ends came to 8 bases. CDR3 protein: CASSLTEGYEQYF. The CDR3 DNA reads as TGTGCCAGCAGTTTAACGGAGGGCTACGAGCAGTACTTC.

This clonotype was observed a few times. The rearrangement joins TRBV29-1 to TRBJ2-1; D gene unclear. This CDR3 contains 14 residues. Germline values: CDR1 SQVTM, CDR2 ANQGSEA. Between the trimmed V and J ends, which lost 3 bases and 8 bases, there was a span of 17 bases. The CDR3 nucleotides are TGCAGCGTTGAGTTCGCCCCCCGCTCGGATGAGCAGTTCTTC. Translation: CSVEFAPRSDEQFF.

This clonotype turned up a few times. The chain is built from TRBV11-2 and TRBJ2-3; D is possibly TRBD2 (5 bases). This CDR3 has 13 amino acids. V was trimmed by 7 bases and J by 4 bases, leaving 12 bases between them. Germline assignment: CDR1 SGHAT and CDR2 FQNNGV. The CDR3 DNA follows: TGTGCCAGCAACGGGGTACGGTCAGATACGCAGTATTTT. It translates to CASNGVRSDTQYF. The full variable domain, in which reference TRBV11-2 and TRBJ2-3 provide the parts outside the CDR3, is EAGVAQSPRYKIIEKRQSVAFWCNPISGHATLYWYQQILGQGPKLLIQFQNNGVVDDSQLPKDRFSAERLKGVDSTLKIQPAKLEDSAVYLCASNGVRSDTQYFGPGTRLTVL.

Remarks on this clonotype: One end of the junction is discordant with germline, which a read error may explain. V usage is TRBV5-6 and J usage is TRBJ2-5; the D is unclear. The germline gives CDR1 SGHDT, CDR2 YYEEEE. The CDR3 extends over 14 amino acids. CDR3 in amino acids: CASSLGPNIESQYF. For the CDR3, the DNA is TGTGCCAGCAGCTTGGGCCCAAACATAGAGTCCCAGTACTTC.

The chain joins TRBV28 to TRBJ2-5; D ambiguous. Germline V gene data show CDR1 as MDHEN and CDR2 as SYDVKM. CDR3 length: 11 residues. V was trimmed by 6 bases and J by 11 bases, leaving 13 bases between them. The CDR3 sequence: CASRITEKQYF. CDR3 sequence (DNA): TGTGCCAGCAGGATCACTGAGAAGCAGTACTTC. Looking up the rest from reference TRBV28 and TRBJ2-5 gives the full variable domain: DVKVTQSSRYLVKRTGEKVFLECVQDMDHENMFWYRQDPGLGLRLIYFSYDVKMKEKGDIPEGYSVSREKKERFSLILESASTNQTSMYLCASRITEKQYFGPGTRLLVL.

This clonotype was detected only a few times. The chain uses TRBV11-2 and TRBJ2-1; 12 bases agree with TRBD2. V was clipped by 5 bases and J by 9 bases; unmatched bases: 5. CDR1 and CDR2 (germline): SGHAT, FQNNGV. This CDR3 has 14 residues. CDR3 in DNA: TGTGCCAGCAGCCCTACGGGACTAGCGGGTGAGCAGTTCTTC. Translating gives CASSPTGLAGEQFF.

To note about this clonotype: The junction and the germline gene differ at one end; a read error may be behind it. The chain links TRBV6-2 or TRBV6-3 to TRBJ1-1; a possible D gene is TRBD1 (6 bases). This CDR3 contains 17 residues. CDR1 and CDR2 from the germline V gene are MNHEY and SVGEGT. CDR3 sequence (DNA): TGTACCAGCAGGCCGAACCGGGACACCTATCTGAACACTGAAGCTTTCTTT. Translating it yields CTSRPNRDTYLNTEAFF.

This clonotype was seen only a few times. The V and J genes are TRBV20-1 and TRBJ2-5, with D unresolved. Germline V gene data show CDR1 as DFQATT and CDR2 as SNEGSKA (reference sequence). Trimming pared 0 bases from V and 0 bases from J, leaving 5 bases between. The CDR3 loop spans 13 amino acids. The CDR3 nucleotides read TGCAGTGCTAGAGATACGTACCAAGAGACCCAGTACTTC. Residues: CSARDTYQETQYF.

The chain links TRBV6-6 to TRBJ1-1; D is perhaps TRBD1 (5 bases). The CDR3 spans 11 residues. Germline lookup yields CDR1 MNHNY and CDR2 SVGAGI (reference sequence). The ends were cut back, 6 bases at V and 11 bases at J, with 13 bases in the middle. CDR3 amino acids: CASSGGGWAFF. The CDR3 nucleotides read TGTGCCAGCAGCGGGGGAGGCTGGGCTTTCTTT.

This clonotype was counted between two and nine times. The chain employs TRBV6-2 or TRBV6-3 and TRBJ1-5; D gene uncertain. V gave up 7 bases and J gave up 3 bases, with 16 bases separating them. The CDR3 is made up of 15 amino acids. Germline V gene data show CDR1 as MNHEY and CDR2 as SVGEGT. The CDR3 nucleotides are TGTGCCAGCAACTCCCTGGACGGATTCAATCAGCCCCAGCATTTT. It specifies CASNSLDGFNQPQHF.

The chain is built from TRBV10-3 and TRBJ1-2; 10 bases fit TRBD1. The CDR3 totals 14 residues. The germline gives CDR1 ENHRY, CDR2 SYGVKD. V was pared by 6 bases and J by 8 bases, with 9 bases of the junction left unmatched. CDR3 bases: TGTGCCATCAGACCCACCGGGACAGGGGACGGCTACACCTTC. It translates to CAIRPTGTGDGYTF.

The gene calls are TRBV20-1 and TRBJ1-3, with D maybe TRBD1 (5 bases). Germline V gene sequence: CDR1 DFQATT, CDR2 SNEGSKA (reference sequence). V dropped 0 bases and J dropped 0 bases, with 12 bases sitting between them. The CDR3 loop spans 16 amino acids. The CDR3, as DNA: TGCAGTGCTAGAGACCTGACAGAGTACTCTGGAAACACCATATATTTT. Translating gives CSARDLTEYSGNTIYF.

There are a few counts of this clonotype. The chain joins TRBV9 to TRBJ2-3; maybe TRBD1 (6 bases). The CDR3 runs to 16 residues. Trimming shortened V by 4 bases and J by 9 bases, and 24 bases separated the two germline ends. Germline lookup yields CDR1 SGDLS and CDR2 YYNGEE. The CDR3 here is CASSSRLVGPRGTQYF. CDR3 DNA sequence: TGTGCCAGCAGCTCCCGCTTAGTGGGCCCGAGGGGGACGCAGTATTTT.